Below, one T cell receptor (beta chain) is given with its context. Its antigen is undetermined. This specimen comes from a study of identifying expanded T cells in peripheral blood. Whole-study results and caveats: Differentially abundant clones: about 1.3 between replicates, roughly 16 at about 13 days, less than 20 at four.

Only in-frame clones appear in the TCRdb table, and some are missing; sequencing was by immunoSEQ multiplex PCR. The profile covers about 58,000 clones, with roughly nine tenths appearing a single time and 3.6% taken by the ten largest. The germline CDR1 and CDR2 sequences are SGHTA and FQGNSA. Germline trimming cut 5 bases from V and 4 bases from J; bases unmatched to any gene: 7. The CDR3 loop spans 15 amino acids. The sequence derives from a person aged 18 to 75 in good health. Input material: blood. The gene calls are TRBV7-2 and TRBJ2-5; 10 bases line up with TRBD1. The CDR3 DNA follows: TGTGCCAGCAGCCTATACCGGGACAGGGGAGAGACCCAGTACTTC. Its protein product is CASSLYRDRGETQYF.